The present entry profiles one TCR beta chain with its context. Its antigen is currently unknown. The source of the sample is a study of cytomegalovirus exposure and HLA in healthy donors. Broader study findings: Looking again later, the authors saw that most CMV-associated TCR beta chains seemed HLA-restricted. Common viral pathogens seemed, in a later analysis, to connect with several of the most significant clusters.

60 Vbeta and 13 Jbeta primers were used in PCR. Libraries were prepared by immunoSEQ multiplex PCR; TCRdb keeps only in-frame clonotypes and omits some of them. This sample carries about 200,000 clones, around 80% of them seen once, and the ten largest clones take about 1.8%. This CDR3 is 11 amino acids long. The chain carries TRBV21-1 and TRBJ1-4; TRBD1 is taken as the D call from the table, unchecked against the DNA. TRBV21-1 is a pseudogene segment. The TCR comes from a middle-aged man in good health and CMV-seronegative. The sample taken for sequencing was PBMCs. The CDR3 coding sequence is TGTGCCAGCAGCATCGACAGGCATCTGTTTTTT. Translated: CASSIDRHLFF.